The count of the clone carrying this T cell receptor beta chain is one. Clones were sequenced by immunoSEQ multiplex PCR, and TCRdb holds only the in-frame ones, with some missing. This sample has about 480,000 clones, with about 79% found just once. This sample stems from a study of shared clonotypes between healthy human individuals. The CDR3 contains 15 residues. V shed 6 bases, J shed 2 bases, and the junction held 11 bases outside the gene matches. From germline, CDR1 is SGHRS and CDR2 YFSETQ. The specimen sequenced was PBMCs. The V call is TRBV5-1, the J call TRBJ2-7; 7 nucleotides line up with TRBD1. The source of this sequence is a woman aged 40 to 50 in good health. Some clones in this sample may be carry-over from other donors' samples. CDR3: CASKRDSHFAYEQYF. The CDR3 nucleotides are TGCGCCAGCAAAAGGGACAGCCACTTTGCCTACGAGCAGTACTTC.